The entry that follows covers one T cell receptor beta chain sequence. Its antigen is still unknown. Within one base of it there is no much larger clone, and no base qualities were kept. Library preparation employed the immunoSEQ multiplex PCR assay. About 10^5 TCR templates per sample were assayed by the deep sequencing platform. Genomic DNA extracted from sorted T cells was used for TCRbeta CDR3 sequencing. The published analysis was carried out like this. The R programming language was used for clonal analysis of the TCRbeta CDR3 data. Comparing unstimulated samples against CFSE-low samples taken after the reaction was how alloreactive CD4+ and CD8+ clones were defined. Alloreactive CD4+ clones were assigned to regulatory or non-regulatory origin by matching sequences to sorted unstimulated Treg and non-Treg repertoires. TCRdb carries this immuneACCESS record with in-frame sequences only. Its versions omit some clonotypes, under half of them owing to an unresolved V gene in the studies checked, with the rest unexplained. V and J calls and clone size follow that table, whereas D and trimming were derived from the DNA. The sample includes some 100,000 clones, with around 90% observed a single time. Approximately 12% of the sample is in the top ten clones.

CDR1 MNHNS and CDR2 SASEGT are derived from the germline V gene. There are 18 amino acids in the CDR3, from cysteine to phenylalanine inclusive. Only the CDR3 DNA stays, 54 bases, in frame from base 1. The junction shows trimming of 0 bases on V and 2 bases on J, plus 14 bases between the germline ends. This sample stems from a study of siplizumab effects on memory and regulatory T cells (dated by TCRdb to the late 2010s). In terms of the full investigation: The study looked at the effect of siplizumab, an anti-CD2 antibody, on alloreactive T-cell subsets in allogeneic mixed lymphocyte reactions made from human PBMCs. The paper as a whole reports these results and caveats: Compared with memory T cells, unstimulated naive T cells appeared more diverse, and naive cells seemed to make a substantial contribution to the alloresponse. Sequences below about 10^-5 frequency were poorly captured, so only a minor fraction of alloreactive clones could be mapped to unstimulated subsets. Among mappable alloreactive CD4+ clones, the Treg-derived fraction averaged about 75% with siplizumab versus 25% to 30% in control reactions. No functional confirmation was obtained for the suppressive function of proliferating Tregs from siplizumab cultures. For roughly 75-96% of proliferating CD4+ or CD8+ clones, no naive or memory phenotype could be assigned. Siplizumab significantly reduced the cumulative frequency of alloreactive sequences traceable to unstimulated CD4+ memory T cells.

Sorted unstimulated T cells and proliferating T cells recovered from mixed lymphocyte reactions underwent TCRbeta CDR3 sequencing. Fresh whole blood from fewer than 11 HLA-typed healthy donors was used to isolate PBMCs. To map where alloreactive clones came from, CD4+ non-regulatory T cells in the unstimulated state were FACS-sorted. The source is a human donor in good health. Sample: non-Treg CD4+ T cells sorted from blood. This sample's cell subset or site label indicates: FACS-sorted unstimulated CD4+ non-regulatory T cells. Rearrangement joined TRBV6-1 to TRBJ2-6, and TRBD2 may be the D gene, going by 6 matching bases. At the DNA level, the sequence is TGTGCCAGCAGTGAAGCTTCCGGGAGTAGCACTGGGGCCAACGTCCTGACTTTC. This gives the protein CASSEASGSSTGANVLTF.